The subject of this entry is one T cell receptor (beta chain). Its antigen is undetermined. In the same sample, other DNA sequences code for this CDR3. Germline V lookup: CDR1 PRHDT, CDR2 FYEKMQ (reference sequence). The CDR3 is 16 amino acids. Germline trimming cut 5 bases from V and 6 bases from J; bases unmatched to any gene: 7. The sample belongs to a study of T cell responses to AZD1222 COVID-19 vaccine. General study points: Recipients of AZD1222 seropositive at baseline numbered only 5 or 6.

Only in-frame clones appear in the TCRdb table, and some are missing; sequencing was by immunoSEQ multiplex PCR. The data show 65,000 to 80,000 clones, with 88% seen just once and roughly 5% held by the top ten. The sample in question was peripheral blood, obtained 28 days after the second dose of the MenACWY control vaccine. The TCR originated in an adult who received the MenACWY meningococcal vaccine as a control. The chain is built from TRBV13 and TRBJ2-7, with 16 bases fitting TRBD2. The CDR3 reads CASSPPGLAGGPEQYF. DNA for the CDR3: TGTGCCAGCAGCCCCCCGGGACTAGCGGGGGGGCCCGAGCAGTACTTC.